This T cell receptor (beta chain) was identified in a study of neurological immune-mediated disorders. Over 170 million TCR-beta sequences, together covering 15-18 subjects, were produced by every individual sequencing run that was carried out. TCRdb re-called the 5' RACE reads through MiXCR, storing one row per CDR3 protein. The table lists about 70,000 distinct CDR3 sequences, 3% to 4% of them singletons. CDR1 is SGHDN, CDR2 FVKESK, per germline. Trimming at V came to 1 base and at J to 3 bases, leaving 3 bases not matched to a gene. This CDR3 comprises 14 residues. This clonotype was recorded many times.

This clonotype was obtained from a woman in her forties or fifties with multiple sclerosis. The chain couples TRBV14 to TRBJ2-7; 7 bases align to TRBD1. The specimen was PBMCs. The CDR3: CASSQAGQNYEQYF. CDR3 DNA sequence: TGTGCCAGCAGCCAAGCGGGACAGAACTACGAGCAGTACTTC. The variable domain in full, completed from reference TRBV14 and TRBJ2-7, reads EAGVTQFPSHSVIEKGQTVTLRCDPISGHDNLYWYRRVMGKEIKFLLHFVKESKQDESGMPNNRFLAERTGGTYSTLKVQPAELEDSGVYFCASSQAGQNYEQYFGPGTRLTVT.